The T cell receptor beta chain described here comes from a study of cytomegalovirus exposure and HLA in healthy donors. Study-wide results and limits: The productive fraction for most TCR beta V segments was about 87% or about 30% in an earlier analysis. TCR beta chains numbering more than 150 were designated cytomegalovirus-associated. Analysis performed later showed TCR beta chains linked to HLA being more clonally expanded than equally common others. HLA alleles showed associations with about 17,000 TCR beta sequences in a later analysis, at a 0.05 false discovery rate.

With 3 bases removed from V and 7 bases from J, the gap between germline ends came to 9 bases. The CDR3 loop spans 12 amino acids. From germline, CDR1 is SGHAT and CDR2 FQNNGV. PCR involved 60 Vbeta and 13 Jbeta primers. Assay: immunoSEQ multiplex PCR; the TCRdb copy retains only in-frame clones and omits some. Of about 120,000 clones listed, 80% are singletons. About this clone: Antigen unknown.

The rearrangement links TRBV11-2 to TRBJ1-1, with unresolved D. The sample consisted of PBMCs. The TCR sequence derives from a female donor in good health and CMV-seropositive. CDR3 residues: CASSFVALEAFF. The CDR3, as DNA: TGTGCCAGCAGCTTTGTGGCCCTTGAAGCTTTCTTT.